These 13 T cell receptor beta chains were all obtained from the same sample, sequenced in a study of OX40 agonist ivuxolimab in advanced cancers. Sequencing used immunoSEQ multiplex PCR; TCRdb keeps in-frame clones, though not all of them. In the table there are 70,000 or so clones, about 83% of which are singletons. The material sequenced was CD4+ or CD8+ T cells sorted from blood, taken in a trial of the OX40 agonist ivuxolimab. The receptor source for this set is an adult with an advanced solid tumor such as melanoma, head and neck, liver or kidney cancer.

This rearrangement joins TRBV19 to TRBJ2-6; TRBD1 might be the D (5 bases). CDR1 and CDR2 (germline): LNHDA, SQIVND (reference sequence). The V gene lost 6 bases and the J gene lost 0 bases, with 12 bases spanning the gap. This CDR3 comprises 16 residues. CDR3 loop: CASSSHRLSGANVLTF. The DNA for the CDR3 is TGTGCCAGTAGCTCCCACAGGCTCTCTGGGGCCAACGTCCTGACTTTC.

This chain connects TRBV6-5 to TRBJ1-2; weak D call: TRBD1 (5 bases). This CDR3 region has 14 residues. Trimming shortened V by 2 bases and J by 3 bases, and 10 bases separated the two germline ends. Germline V gene lookup returns CDR1 MNHEY and CDR2 SVGAGI. DNA of the CDR3: TGTGCCAGCAGTTACGGATTGGGGCACTATGGCTACACCTTC. It translates to CASSYGLGHYGYTF.

The chain employs TRBV5-1 and TRBJ2-5; TRBD1 matches 8 bases. The CDR3 totals 15 residues. Germline CDR1 is SGHRS and CDR2 is YFSETQ. Unmatched junction bases numbered 4, after V lost 0 bases and J lost 3 bases. CDR3 nucleotide sequence: TGCGCCAGCAGCTTGGTCAGGGGGCTCGAAGAGACCCAGTACTTC. Translated, it gives CASSLVRGLEETQYF.

The rearrangement joins TRBV28 to TRBJ2-7, with D perhaps TRBD2 (6 bases). V dropped 6 bases and J dropped 8 bases, with 23 bases sitting between them. From germline, CDR1 is MDHEN and CDR2 SYDVKM. The CDR3 contains 15 residues. The CDR3 DNA sequence: TGTGCCAGCAGCAGGAGGGACGGGACCAGGTATCAGCAGTACTTC. As protein: CASSRRDGTRYQQYF. Combining the CDR3 with reference TRBV28 and TRBJ2-7 gives the whole variable domain DVKVTQSSRYLVKRTGEKVFLECVQDMDHENMFWYRQDPGLGLRLIYFSYDVKMKEKGDIPEGYSVSREKKERFSLILESASTNQTSMYLCASSRRDGTRYQQYFGPGTRLTVT.

The V gene is TRBV10-3, the J gene TRBJ1-1; 10 bases map to TRBD1. Germline V gene lookup returns CDR1 ENHRY and CDR2 SYGVKD. CDR3 length: 14 residues. V lost 7 bases and J lost 5; bases outside the gene matches: 7. In DNA, the CDR3 is TGTGCCATCACGACAGGGGGCAGAGGTACTGAAGCTTTCTTT. It translates to CAITTGGRGTEAFF.

The genes are TRBV6-1 and TRBJ2-2, with TRBD2 matching over 12 bases. The CDR3 runs 16 residues. The junction had 3 bases not matched to a gene; V was cut back by 4 bases and J by 3 bases. Germline CDR1 reads MNHNS; CDR2 reads SASEGT. CDR3 in amino acids: CASSVRLAGDTGELFF. The CDR3 bases are TGTGCCAGCAGTGTCCGACTAGCGGGGGACACCGGGGAGCTGTTTTTT.

This rearrangement joins TRBV23-1 to TRBJ2-5; maybe TRBD1 (6 bases). TRBV23-1 is known as an ORF, though its function is uncertain. V lost 4 bases and J lost 3, with 15 bases in between. This CDR3 region has 15 residues. As DNA, the CDR3 is TGCGCCAGCAGTCCGAGACGGGACATCGAAGAGACCCAGTACTTC. It is translated as CASSPRRDIEETQYF.

The table lists this clone with a count of one. The genes are TRBV7-9 and TRBJ2-5; D is uncertain. The V end was cut by 6 bases, the J end by 4 bases, with 15 bases between. The CDR3 has 14 amino acids. The germline gives CDR1 SEHNR, CDR2 FQNEAQ (reference sequence). CDR3 nucleotides: TGTGCCAGCAGTTCTAGAGAGTGGAGAGAGACCCAGTACTTC. As protein: CASSSREWRETQYF.

This clone was counted only a few times. The chain joins TRBV14 to TRBJ2-7, with TRBD2 matching 11 bases. The CDR3 consists of 16 residues. Germline values: CDR1 SGHDN, CDR2 FVKESK. V gave up 8 bases and J gave up 2 bases; unmatched junction bases: 11. CDR3 sequence reads: CASGLAGTVLPYEQYF. Here the CDR3 DNA reads TGTGCCAGCGGACTAGCGGGCACCGTGTTACCCTACGAGCAGTACTTC.

The CDR3 DNA is TGTGCCAGCAGCTTGGCCGGGACAGGGGCGTATGGCTACACCTTC. It specifies CASSLAGTGAYGYTF. The V and J genes are TRBV5-4 and TRBJ1-2; TRBD1 agrees at 10 bases. With 0 bases clipped from V and 5 bases from J, the junction kept 4 bases outside the gene matches. The CDR3 extends over 15 amino acids. CDR1 and CDR2 from the germline V gene are SGHNT and YYREEE (reference sequence). Combining the CDR3 with reference TRBV5-4 and TRBJ1-2 gives the whole variable domain ETGVTQSPTHLIKTRGQQVTLRCSSQSGHNTVSWYQQALGQGPQFIFQYYREEENGRGNFPPRFSGLQFPNYSSELNVNALELDDSALYLCASSLAGTGAYGYTFGSGTRLTVV.

This clone was seen once. V gene TRBV2 combines with J gene TRBJ2-3; D may be TRBD1 (5 bases). Per the germline V gene, CDR1 is SNHLY and CDR2 is FYNNEI. This CDR3 is 11 amino acids long. Trimming left V 4 bases short and J 9 bases short, with 8 bases between. CDR3 sequence: CASSGTTTQYF. The DNA of the CDR3 is TGTGCCAGCAGTGGGACAACGACGCAGTATTTT.

CDR3 residues: CASSPSSGVYEQYF. CDR3 coding DNA: TGTGCCAGCTCACCCTCCTCAGGGGTTTACGAGCAGTACTTC. The chain is built from TRBV18 and TRBJ2-7; D might be TRBD1 (6 bases). There are 14 residues in the CDR3. The V and J ends lost 3 bases and 4 bases respectively, with 13 bases between them. Germline lookup yields CDR1 KGHSH and CDR2 LQKENI.

The chain employs TRBV5-6 and TRBJ1-1; possible D gene TRBD1, 5 bases. This CDR3 has 17 residues. The germline CDR1 and CDR2 sequences are SGHDT and YYEEEE. V dropped 1 base and J dropped 3 bases, with 19 bases sitting between them. CDR3: CASSLRPPGLVYTEAFF. The CDR3 DNA sequence: TGTGCCAGCAGCTTGAGGCCGCCAGGGTTGGTTTACACTGAAGCTTTCTTT.